Sequencing of this TCR beta chain was carried out in a study of blood T cell repertoires in COVID-19. Trimming shortened V by 0 bases and J by 10 bases, and 10 bases separated the two germline ends. In germline, CDR1 is MNHNY, CDR2 SVGAGI (reference sequence). CDR3 size: 14 residues. Clones were read by immunoSEQ multiplex PCR, and TCRdb kept only the in-frame ones, dropping some. The profile shows 150,000 to 200,000 clones, around 80% of them singletons. The sequenced sample was peripheral blood. The chain couples TRBV6-6 to TRBJ1-6; perhaps TRBD1 as D (5 bases). This TCR was sampled from a man between 65 and 85 years old with active or convalescent COVID-19. CDR3 residues: CASSYSRGDSPLHF. The CDR3, as DNA: TGTGCCAGCAGTTACTCGCGGGGGGACTCACCCCTCCACTTT.